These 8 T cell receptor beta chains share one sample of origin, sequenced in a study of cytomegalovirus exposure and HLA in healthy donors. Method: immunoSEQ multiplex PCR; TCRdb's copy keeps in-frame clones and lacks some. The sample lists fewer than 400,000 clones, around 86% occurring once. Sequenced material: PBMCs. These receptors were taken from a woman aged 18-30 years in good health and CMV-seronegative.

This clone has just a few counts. The DNA of the CDR3 is TGTGCCAGCAGCAAGAGGACTGAAGCTTTCTTT. Residues: CASSKRTEAFF. The chain uses TRBV21-1 and TRBJ1-1. TRBV21-1 is labeled a pseudogene. CDR3 size: 11 residues.

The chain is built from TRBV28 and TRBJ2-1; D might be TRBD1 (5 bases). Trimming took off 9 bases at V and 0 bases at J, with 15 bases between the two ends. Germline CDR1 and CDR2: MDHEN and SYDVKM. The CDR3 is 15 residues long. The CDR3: CASTYRRSSYNEQFF. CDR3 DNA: TGTGCCAGTACCTACAGGCGCAGCTCCTACAATGAGCAGTTCTTC.

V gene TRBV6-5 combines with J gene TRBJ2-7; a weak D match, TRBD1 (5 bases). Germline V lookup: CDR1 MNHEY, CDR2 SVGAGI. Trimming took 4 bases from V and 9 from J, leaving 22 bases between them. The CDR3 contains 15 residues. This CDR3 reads CASSSPGLRAVLQYF. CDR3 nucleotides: TGTGCCAGCAGTTCCCCAGGGCTACGAGCAGTACTGCAGTACTTC.

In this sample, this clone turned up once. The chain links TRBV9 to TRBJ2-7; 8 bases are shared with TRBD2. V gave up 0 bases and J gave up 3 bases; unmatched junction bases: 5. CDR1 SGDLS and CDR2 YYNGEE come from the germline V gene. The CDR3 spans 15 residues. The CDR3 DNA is TGTGCCAGCAGCGTAGCGGGAGGGCCCAACTACGAGCAGTACTTC. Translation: CASSVAGGPNYEQYF. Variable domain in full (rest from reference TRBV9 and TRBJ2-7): DSGVTQTPKHLITATGQRVTLRCSPRSGDLSVYWYQQSLDQGLQFLIQYYNGEERAKGNILERFSAQQFPDLHSELNLSSLELGDSALYFCASSVAGGPNYEQYFGPGTRLTVT.

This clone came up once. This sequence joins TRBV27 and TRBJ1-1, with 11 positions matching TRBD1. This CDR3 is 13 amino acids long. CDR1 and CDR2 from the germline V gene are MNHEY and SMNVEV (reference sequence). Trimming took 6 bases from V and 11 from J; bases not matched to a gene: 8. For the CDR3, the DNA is TGTGCCAGCAGAACCGGACAGGGGGCCCGGGCTTTCTTT. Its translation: CASRTGQGARAFF.

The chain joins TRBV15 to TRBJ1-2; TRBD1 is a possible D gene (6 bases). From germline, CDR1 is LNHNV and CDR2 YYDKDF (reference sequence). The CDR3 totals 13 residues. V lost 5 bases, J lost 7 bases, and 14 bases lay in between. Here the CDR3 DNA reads TGTGCCACCAGCGAGGGAGGGGGGGGTGGCTACACCTTC. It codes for CATSEGGGGGYTF.

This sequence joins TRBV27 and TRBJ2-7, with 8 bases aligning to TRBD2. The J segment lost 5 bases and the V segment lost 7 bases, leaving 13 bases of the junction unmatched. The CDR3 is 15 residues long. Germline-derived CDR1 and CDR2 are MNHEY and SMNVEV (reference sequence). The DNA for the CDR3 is TGTGCCAGCAAAGGACTTTCGCGGGAGGTTAACGAGCAGTACTTC. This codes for CASKGLSREVNEQYF.

The DNA of the CDR3 is TGTGCCAGCAGCGACCTGTGGGGGGGAGCCCCCTACGAGCAGTACTTC. Translating gives CASSDLWGGAPYEQYF. V is TRBV7-9 and J is TRBJ2-7; TRBD2 matches 7 bases. Germline V gene lookup returns CDR1 SEHNR and CDR2 FQNEAQ (reference sequence). The CDR3 has 16 amino acids. Trimming took 5 bases from V and 2 from J; bases not matched to a gene: 12.